Listed below are T cell receptor beta chains from one sample, sequenced in a study of Ad26.COV2.S vaccination and SARS-CoV-2 variants. Clones were read by immunoSEQ multiplex PCR, and TCRdb kept only the in-frame ones, dropping some. Of 380,000 or so clones in the sample, approximately 90% are singletons; the top ten hold roughly 4.8%. Sequences were derived from peripheral blood, sampled in a trial of Ad26.COV2.S vaccine versus placebo. These receptors all stem from a person aged 18-60 years who received the Ad26.COV2.S COVID-19 vaccine or a placebo. Both conserved end residues are part of each CDR3. The D gene is left open where the match is weak. Clone size appears in some rows only: once, few, many, or a class for an expanded clone.

D gene: -; J gene: TRBJ2-7; clone size: -; V gene: TRBV27; CDR3 DNA: TGTGCCAGCAGTTTAGGGACCTCGTCGCGAGAGCAGTACTTC; CDR3 protein: CASSLGTSSREQYF
D gene: -; J gene: TRBJ1-5; clone size: -; V gene: TRBV27; CDR3 DNA: TGTGCCAGCAGTAAACAGGCCCAGGAGCCCCAGCATTTT; CDR3 protein: CASSKQAQEPQHF
D gene: TRBD1; J gene: TRBJ1-1; clone size: once; V gene: TRBV28; CDR3 DNA: TGTGCCAGCAGTTCAGACAGGGTGATGAACACTGAAGCTTTCTTT; CDR3 protein: CASSSDRVMNTEAFF
D gene: -; J gene: TRBJ1-1; clone size: -; V gene: TRBV5-5; CDR3 DNA: TGTGCCAGCAGCTTGGTGGGGGGCTTTAACACTGAAGCTTTCTTT; CDR3 protein: CASSLVGGFNTEAFF
D gene: -; J gene: TRBJ2-6; clone size: once; V gene: TRBV28; CDR3 DNA: TGTGCCAGCAGTTCTGGGGCCAACGTCCTGACTTTC; CDR3 protein: CASSSGANVLTF
D gene: -; J gene: TRBJ2-3; clone size: -; V gene: TRBV5-6; CDR3 DNA: TGTGCCAGCAGCTCCCTAGTGGCTCAGGGTACGCAGTATTTT; CDR3 protein: CASSSLVAQGTQYF
D gene: -; J gene: TRBJ2-7; clone size: -; V gene: TRBV2; CDR3 DNA: TGTGCCAGCAGTGAAATCTGGCTAGCGAGGTACGAGCAGTACTTC; CDR3 protein: CASSEIWLARYEQYF
D gene: -; J gene: TRBJ2-7; clone size: many; V gene: TRBV4-1; CDR3 DNA: TGCGCCAGCAGCCAAGATCAGAGGTACGAGCAGTACTTC; CDR3 protein: CASSQDQRYEQYF
D gene: -; J gene: TRBJ1-4; clone size: few; V gene: TRBV5-5; CDR3 DNA: TGTGCCAGCAGCTTCAGGCTAACCGATGAAAAACTGTTTTTT; CDR3 protein: CASSFRLTDEKLFF
D gene: TRBD1; J gene: TRBJ1-1; clone size: once; V gene: TRBV7-8; CDR3 DNA: TGTGCCAGCAGCTTACTAGGGGGCCTTGTTGTGAACACTGAAGCTTTCTTT; CDR3 protein: CASSLLGGLVVNTEAFF
D gene: TRBD2; J gene: TRBJ2-2; clone size: -; V gene: TRBV19; CDR3 DNA: TGTGCCAGCCAGGGACTACCCTACACCGGGGAGCTGTTTTTT; CDR3 protein: CASQGLPYTGELFF
D gene: TRBD1; J gene: TRBJ1-5; clone size: -; V gene: TRBV7-2; CDR3 DNA: TGTGCCAGCAGCAAAAGCGGGACAGAGGGAGGCAATCAGCCCCAGCATTTT; CDR3 protein: CASSKSGTEGGNQPQHF
D gene: TRBD1; J gene: TRBJ2-7; clone size: -; V gene: TRBV5-1; CDR3 DNA: TGCGCCAGCAGCCACGGACAGGCCTACGAGCAGTACTTC; CDR3 protein: CASSHGQAYEQYF
D gene: -; J gene: TRBJ1-1; clone size: once; V gene: TRBV12-3/TRBV12-4; CDR3 DNA: TGTGCCAGCAGTTCAGAGGTGGGCACTGAAGCTTTCTTT; CDR3 protein: CASSSEVGTEAFF
D gene: -; J gene: TRBJ2-2; clone size: few; V gene: TRBV3-1/TRBV3-2; CDR3 DNA: TGTGCCAGCAGCCAAGAGGGTTCGGGGGAGTTAGAAGGCGGGGAGCTGTTTTTT; CDR3 protein: CASSQEGSGELEGGELFF
D gene: -; J gene: TRBJ1-3; clone size: -; V gene: TRBV7-2; CDR3 DNA: TGTGCCAGCAGCTTAGCGTTGACAGGAGTGGCTGGAAACACCATATATTTT; CDR3 protein: CASSLALTGVAGNTIYF
D gene: -; J gene: TRBJ2-2; clone size: -; V gene: TRBV7-6; CDR3 DNA: TGTGCCAGCAGCCGTAACACCGGGGAGCTGTTTTTT; CDR3 protein: CASSRNTGELFF
D gene: TRBD2; J gene: TRBJ2-3; clone size: -; V gene: TRBV29-1; CDR3 DNA: TGCAGCGTTGAAGGGGGACTAGCGGGAGGGCTAAGGGCAGATACGCAGTATTTT; CDR3 protein: CSVEGGLAGGLRADTQYF
D gene: -; J gene: TRBJ1-6; clone size: -; V gene: TRBV7-8; CDR3 DNA: TGTGCCAGCAGCTTAGGGCAGAATTCACCCCTCCACTTT; CDR3 protein: CASSLGQNSPLHF
D gene: -; J gene: TRBJ1-1; clone size: -; V gene: TRBV7-2; CDR3 DNA: TGTGCCAGCAGCTTAGTGGGCAGAGCTGAAAAAGCTTTCTTT; CDR3 protein: CASSLVGRAEKAFF
D gene: TRBD1; J gene: TRBJ1-6; clone size: -; V gene: TRBV19; CDR3 DNA: TGTGCCAGTAGTCCGGGACAGCGGAATTCACCCCTCCACTTT; CDR3 protein: CASSPGQRNSPLHF
D gene: -; J gene: TRBJ1-5; clone size: -; V gene: TRBV19; CDR3 DNA: TGTGCCAGTAGTACGACGGATTATAGCAATCAGCCCCAGCATTTT; CDR3 protein: CASSTTDYSNQPQHF
D gene: -; J gene: TRBJ1-1; clone size: once; V gene: TRBV19; CDR3 DNA: TGTGCCAGTACCTACCTTCATGGAGGGAGCACTGAAGCTTTCTTT; CDR3 protein: CASTYLHGGSTEAFF
D gene: TRBD2; J gene: TRBJ2-3; clone size: once; V gene: TRBV7-9; CDR3 DNA: TGTGCCAGCAGCTTATTAGCGGGGGTGGATACGCAGTATTTT; CDR3 protein: CASSLLAGVDTQYF
D gene: -; J gene: TRBJ1-2; clone size: -; V gene: TRBV6-5; CDR3 DNA: TGTGCCAGCATGTCGGAGGGAAACTATGGCTACACCTTC; CDR3 protein: CASMSEGNYGYTF